This TCR beta chain was recorded in a study of tumor-infiltrating lymphocytes in primary liver carcinoma. For the study at large: Donors had hepatocellular carcinoma or combined HCC and intrahepatic cholangiocarcinoma.

The authors made TCR beta cDNA from 500 ng total RNA with a constant-region primer. The TCR beta library was amplified through three nested multiplex PCR rounds in a modified ARM-PCR procedure. TCRdb reprocessed the multiplex PCR reads via MiXCR and lists one record per CDR3 protein. The sample has under 200,000 distinct CDR3 sequences; roughly 61% are singletons. Extraction also yielded germline DNA, while blood RNA was obtained from unsorted whole blood. HBV chronically infected the treatment-naive patients. Remarks on this clonotype: Its antigen is not known.

Study observations and caveats: Tumor tissue displayed a significantly greater top-250-clone fraction than blood (p = 0.039). Overlap between tumor regions exceeded overlap of tumor with adjacent tissue or blood.

This receptor was identified in a woman aged 55 to 70 with primary liver carcinoma and hepatitis B virus infection. Material: peripheral blood.

CDR3 amino acids: CASSGSWTRQETQYF. The CDR3 nucleotides read TGTGCCAGCAGCGGGTCGTGGACTAGGCAAGAGACCCAGTACTTC. The chain employs TRBV5-6 and TRBJ2-5; TRBD2 aligns across 7 bases. CDR1 is SGHDT and CDR2 is YYEEEE in the germline V gene. The junction had 8 bases not matched to a gene; V was cut back by 4 bases and J by 2 bases. This CDR3 has 15 amino acids.